Below are 23 T cell receptor beta chains sequenced from a single sample in a study of Ad26.COV2.S vaccination and SARS-CoV-2 variants. Repertoires were generated with immunoSEQ multiplex PCR, while TCRdb's copy carries only in-frame clones and drops some. The sample lists hundreds of thousands of clones; about 89% were seen once. Treatment meaning: some 19 received Ad26.COV2.S at low or high dose, single or two shots; about 5 received placebo; per-sample allocation not given. Following the first vaccine or placebo injection, samples were taken on day 63. Source: peripheral blood, taken in a trial of Ad26.COV2.S vaccine versus placebo. The receptors here all came from a person between 18 and 59 years old who received the Ad26.COV2.S COVID-19 vaccine or a placebo.

The V gene is TRBV7-2, the J gene TRBJ1-5; TRBD1 matches 7 bases. J was trimmed by 4 bases and V by 1 base; bases with no gene match: 1. The length of the CDR3 is 14 residues. The germline V gene encodes CDR1 SGHTA and CDR2 FQGNSA. CDR3 loop: CASSLDRGNQPQHF. In DNA, the CDR3 is TGTGCCAGCAGCTTAGACAGGGGTAATCAGCCCCAGCATTTT.

The chain has TRBV7-2 and TRBJ2-7; D is perhaps TRBD2 (5 bases). V shed 8 bases and J shed 4 bases, with 15 bases lying between them. CDR3 length: 13 amino acids. Germline CDR1 and CDR2: SGHTA and FQGNSA. In nucleotides, the CDR3 is TGTGCCAGCTGCCGTGACTATATTTACGAGCAGTACTTC. Its protein is CASCRDYIYEQYF.

The chain links TRBV6-5 to TRBJ2-4, with a tentative D call TRBD2 (5 bases). Germline CDR1 reads MNHEY; CDR2 reads SVGAGI. Trimming stripped 3 bases from V and 0 bases from J, with 6 bases between. This CDR3 contains 14 residues. This chain's CDR3 is CASSYGLAKNIQYF. The CDR3 region has the DNA TGTGCCAGCAGTTATGGACTAGCCAAAAACATTCAGTACTTC.

This clone was recorded once. The rearrangement joins TRBV18 to TRBJ2-1; D is possibly TRBD1 or TRBD2 (6 bases each). Germline-derived CDR1 and CDR2 are KGHSH and LQKENI. V dropped 3 bases and J dropped 15 bases, with 24 bases sitting between them. The CDR3 is 15 amino acids. CDR3 coding DNA: TGTGCCAGCTCACCTCCCGGAGAGGGGGGATTGAGGCCGTTCTTC. Protein product: CASSPPGEGGLRPFF.

The chain couples TRBV18 to TRBJ2-1, with no clear D. Germline CDR1 reads KGHSH; CDR2 reads LQKENI. This CDR3 is built from 13 residues. V was clipped by 3 bases and J by 9 bases, with 12 bases between them. CDR3 DNA sequence: TGTGCCAGCTCACCCACACCACTGAGTGAGCAGTTCTTC. Amino acids: CASSPTPLSEQFF.

This clone appeared a single time. The genes are TRBV9 and TRBJ2-1, with TRBD2 matching 10 bases. The CDR3 extends over 15 amino acids. The junction had 8 bases not matched to a gene; V was cut back by 3 bases and J by 8 bases. CDR1 is SGDLS, CDR2 YYNGEE, per germline. CDR3 coding DNA: TGTGCCAGCAGCGCGGCAGCGGGGGGGGGTTATGAGCAGTTCTTC. It encodes CASSAAAGGGYEQFF.

The gene calls are TRBV3-1 (or the pseudogene TRBV3-2) and TRBJ2-5; either TRBD1 or TRBD2 may fit D (5 bases each). V lost 0 bases to trimming and J lost 5 bases, with 13 bases between them. The length of the CDR3 is 15 residues. Germline CDR1 reads LGHDT; CDR2 reads YNNKEL (reference sequence). CDR3: CASSQDPGRAETQYF. As DNA, the CDR3 is TGTGCCAGCAGCCAAGACCCAGGGCGGGCGGAGACCCAGTACTTC.

This chain uses TRBV19 with TRBJ2-5, with D tentatively TRBD2 (5 bases). Trimming shortened V by 9 bases and J by 5 bases, and 13 bases separated the two germline ends. This CDR3 has 12 amino acids. Per germline, CDR1 LNHDA and CDR2 SQIVND (reference sequence). The CDR3 sequence is CASRRAGETQYF. CDR3 DNA: TGTGCCAGCCGCCGGGCGGGCGAGACCCAGTACTTC.

Of note for this clone: This sample also contains other DNA sequences that code for the same CDR3. The chain employs TRBV5-4 and TRBJ1-4; D is possibly TRBD1 (6 bases). The V end lost 0 bases, the J end lost 5 bases, and 8 bases lay between the germline ends. Germline CDR1 SGHNT, CDR2 YYREEE (reference sequence). This CDR3 is 14 amino acids long. CDR3 residues: CASSLGQGNEKLFF. In nucleotides, the CDR3 is TGTGCCAGCAGCTTGGGTCAGGGGAATGAAAAACTGTTTTTT.

Ten or more counts support this clone. This chain connects TRBV5-1 to TRBJ1-2; perhaps TRBD1 as D (6 bases). Trimming removed 4 bases from V and 1 base from J, with 17 bases in between. Per the germline V gene, CDR1 is SGHRS and CDR2 is YFSETQ. The CDR3 sequence is 16 residues long. The CDR3 DNA is TGCGCCAGCAGCCCAGGACAGCCCTCGGATAACTATGGCTACACCTTC. This sequence encodes CASSPGQPSDNYGYTF.

J is TRBJ2-5 and V is TRBV5-4, with TRBD2 matching over 11 bases. The CDR3 spans 16 residues. Germline values: CDR1 SGHNT, CDR2 YYREEE (reference sequence). The junction had 5 bases not matched to a gene; V was cut back by 0 bases and J by 4 bases. The CDR3: CASSLELAGAGETQYF. Here the CDR3 DNA reads TGTGCCAGCAGCTTGGAACTAGCGGGAGCAGGAGAGACCCAGTACTTC. Based on the CDR3 plus reference TRBV5-4 and TRBJ2-5, the full variable domain is ETGVTQSPTHLIKTRGQQVTLRCSSQSGHNTVSWYQQALGQGPQFIFQYYREEENGRGNFPPRFSGLQFPNYSSELNVNALELDDSALYLCASSLELAGAGETQYFGPGTRLLVL.

Regarding this clone: Other DNA sequences of this sample code for an identical CDR3. The chain links TRBV18 to TRBJ2-1; D is uncertain. Germline V CDR1 and CDR2: KGHSH, LQKENI. V lost 3 bases, J lost 0 bases, and 6 bases lay in between. The CDR3 has 14 residues. The CDR3 region has the DNA TGTGCCAGCTCACCGCCGGGCTCCTACAATGAGCAGTTCTTC. The encoded protein is CASSPPGSYNEQFF.

The J gene is TRBJ2-1, the V gene TRBV19; D not certain. Per the germline V gene, CDR1 is LNHDA and CDR2 is SQIVND (reference sequence). V lost 0 bases, J lost 6 bases, and 15 bases lay in between. The CDR3 runs to 16 residues. In DNA, the CDR3 is TGTGCCAGTAGTATAGATAGTGGAGAGCCTCGCAATGAGCAGTTCTTC. Translation gives CASSIDSGEPRNEQFF.

The V call is TRBV2, the J call TRBJ1-1; D perhaps matches TRBD1 (5 bases). The CDR3 spans 12 residues. The germline V gene has CDR1 SNHLY and CDR2 FYNNEI. V gave up 9 bases and J gave up 0 bases, with 8 bases separating them. This CDR3 is CARTVMNTEAFF. As DNA, the CDR3 is TGTGCCAGGACAGTTATGAACACTGAAGCTTTCTTT.

The CDR3: CASSTTLSSYEQYF. The CDR3 DNA is TGTGCCAGCAGCACGACACTAAGCTCCTACGAGCAGTACTTC. The chain uses TRBV11-1 and TRBJ2-7; D call uncertain. V was shortened by 5 bases and J by 0 bases, with 11 bases between the two germline ends. This CDR3 is built from 14 residues. CDR1 SGHAT and CDR2 FQDESV come from the germline V gene (reference sequence).

The chain joins TRBV7-2 to TRBJ1-1; 10 positions match TRBD1. After removal of 7 bases from V and 3 bases from J, the junction contained 5 bases not matched to a gene. The CDR3 loop spans 14 amino acids. Germline assignment: CDR1 SGHTA and CDR2 FQGNSA. The CDR3 DNA reads TGTGCCAGCACCCCGACAGGGGGCCACACTGAAGCTTTCTTT. Its protein is CASTPTGGHTEAFF.

The chain is built from TRBV30 and TRBJ2-7; D unclear. The V gene's germline CDR1 is GTSNPN and CDR2 SVGIG (reference sequence). Trimming removed 0 bases at V and 2 bases at J, with 11 bases between. CDR3 length equals 14 residues. The CDR3 reads CAWSVPGHTYEQYF. The DNA for the CDR3 is TGTGCCTGGAGTGTACCCGGCCATACCTACGAGCAGTACTTC.

The chain carries TRBV6-6 and TRBJ2-3; 14 bases are a match to TRBD2. The germline V gene has CDR1 MNHNY and CDR2 SVGAGI (reference sequence). V was pared by 5 bases and J by 2 bases, with 9 bases of the junction left unmatched. The CDR3 consists of 18 residues. CDR3 nucleotides: TGTGCCAGCAGTCCCACGGGACTAGCGGGGGCTAACACAGATACGCAGTATTTT. This codes for CASSPTGLAGANTDTQYF.

This sequence joins TRBV9 and TRBJ2-2; 9 nucleotides match TRBD2. The germline gives CDR1 SGDLS, CDR2 YYNGEE. V gave up 5 bases and J gave up 3 bases; unmatched junction bases: 5. The CDR3 has 15 residues. The CDR3: CASRAGGSYTGELFF. CDR3 in DNA: TGTGCCAGCAGAGCGGGGGGATCTTACACCGGGGAGCTGTTTTTT.

V is TRBV10-3 and J is TRBJ1-1, with a tentative D call TRBD1 (5 bases). CDR1 is ENHRY, CDR2 SYGVKD, per germline. The CDR3 extends over 16 amino acids. Trimming pared 2 bases from V and 1 base from J, leaving 14 bases between. As DNA, the CDR3 is TGTGCCATCAGTGAGCCAGTTACGGGGGGGAACACTGAAGCTTTCTTT. Amino acids: CAISEPVTGGNTEAFF.

The CDR3 loop is CASSETGGYSPLHF. The CDR3 DNA reads as TGTGCCAGCAGTGAGACAGGGGGCTATTCACCCCTCCACTTT. The chain couples TRBV2 to TRBJ1-6; 10 bases match TRBD1. Germline CDR1 SNHLY, CDR2 FYNNEI. Trimming removed 3 bases from V and 8 bases from J; junction bases left unmatched: 1. The length of the CDR3 is 14 residues.

The chain is built from TRBV7-2 and TRBJ2-1; 8 bases agree with TRBD2. The CDR3 is 14 residues long. V lost 7 bases to trimming and J lost 6 bases; unmatched junction nucleotides: 8. CDR1 is SGHTA and CDR2 is FQGNSA in the germline V gene. CDR3 in amino acids: CASTRERGINEQFF. CDR3 coding DNA: TGTGCCAGCACTCGTGAGCGGGGGATCAATGAGCAGTTCTTC.

This sequence joins TRBV19 and TRBJ2-1; a possible D gene is TRBD1 (5 bases). The CDR3 totals 13 residues. Germline V gene sequence: CDR1 LNHDA, CDR2 SQIVND (reference sequence). Between the trimmed V and J ends, which lost 8 bases and 8 bases, there was a span of 16 bases. CDR3 DNA sequence: TGTGCCAGTCAGGGTCCCTTTAGGGATGAGCAGTTCTTC. Its translation: CASQGPFRDEQFF. The full variable domain, its missing parts supplied by reference TRBV19 and TRBJ2-1, is DGGITQSPKYLFRKEGQNVTLSCEQNLNHDAMYWYRQDPGQGLRLIYYSQIVNDFQKGDIAEGYSVSREKKESFPLTVTSAQKNPTAFYLCASQGPFRDEQFFGPGTRLTVL.